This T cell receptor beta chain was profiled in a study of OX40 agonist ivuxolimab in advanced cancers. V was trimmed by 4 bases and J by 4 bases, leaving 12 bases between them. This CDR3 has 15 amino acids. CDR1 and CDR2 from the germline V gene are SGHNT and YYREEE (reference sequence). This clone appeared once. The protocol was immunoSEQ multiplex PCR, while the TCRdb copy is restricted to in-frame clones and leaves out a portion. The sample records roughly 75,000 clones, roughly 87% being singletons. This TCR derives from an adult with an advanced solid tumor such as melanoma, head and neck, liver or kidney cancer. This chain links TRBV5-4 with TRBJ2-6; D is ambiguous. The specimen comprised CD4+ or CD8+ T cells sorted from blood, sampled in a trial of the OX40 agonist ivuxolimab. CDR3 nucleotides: TGTGCCAGCAGCCTGGCGGCACCCGGGGCCAACGTCCTGACTTTC. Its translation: CASSLAAPGANVLTF.